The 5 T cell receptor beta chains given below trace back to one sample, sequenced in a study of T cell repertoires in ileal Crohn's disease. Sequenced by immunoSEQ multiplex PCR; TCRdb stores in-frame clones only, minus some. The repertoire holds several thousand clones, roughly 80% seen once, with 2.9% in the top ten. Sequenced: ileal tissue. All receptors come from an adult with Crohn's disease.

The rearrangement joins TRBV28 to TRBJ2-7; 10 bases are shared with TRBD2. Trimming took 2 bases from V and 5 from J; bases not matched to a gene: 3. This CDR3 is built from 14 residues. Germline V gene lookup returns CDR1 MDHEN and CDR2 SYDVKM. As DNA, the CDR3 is TGTGCCAGCAGTTTACTAGCGGGAGAAGACGAGCAGTACTTC. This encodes CASSLLAGEDEQYF. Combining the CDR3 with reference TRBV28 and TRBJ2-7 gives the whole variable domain DVKVTQSSRYLVKRTGEKVFLECVQDMDHENMFWYRQDPGLGLRLIYFSYDVKMKEKGDIPEGYSVSREKKERFSLILESASTNQTSMYLCASSLLAGEDEQYFGPGTRLTVT.

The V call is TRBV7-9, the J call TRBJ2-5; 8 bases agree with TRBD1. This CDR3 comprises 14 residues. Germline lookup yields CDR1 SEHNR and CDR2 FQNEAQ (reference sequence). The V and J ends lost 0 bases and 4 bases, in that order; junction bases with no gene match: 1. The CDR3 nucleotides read TGTGCCAGCAGCTTAGCAACAGGGGGAGAGACCCAGTACTTC. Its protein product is CASSLATGGETQYF.

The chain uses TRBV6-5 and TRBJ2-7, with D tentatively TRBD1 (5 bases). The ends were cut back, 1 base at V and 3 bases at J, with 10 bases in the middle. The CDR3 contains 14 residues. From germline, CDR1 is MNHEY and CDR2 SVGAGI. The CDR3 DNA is TGTGCCAGCAGTTACTATGACAGAGACTACGAGCAGTACTTC. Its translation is CASSYYDRDYEQYF.

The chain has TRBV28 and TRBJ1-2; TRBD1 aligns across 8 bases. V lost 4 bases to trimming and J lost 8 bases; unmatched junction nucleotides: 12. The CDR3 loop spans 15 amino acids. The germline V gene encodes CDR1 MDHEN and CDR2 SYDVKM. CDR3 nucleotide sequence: TGTGCCAGCAGTTCCCTTTCGGACCAGGGGGCCGGCTACACCTTC. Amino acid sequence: CASSSLSDQGAGYTF.

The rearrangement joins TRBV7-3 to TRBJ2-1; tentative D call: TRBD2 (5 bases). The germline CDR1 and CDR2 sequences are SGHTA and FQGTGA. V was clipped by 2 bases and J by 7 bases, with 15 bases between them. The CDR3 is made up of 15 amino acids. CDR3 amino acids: CASSLRAATGNEQFF. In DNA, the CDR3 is TGTGCCAGCAGCTTACGAGCGGCAACCGGTAATGAGCAGTTCTTC.